This TCR beta chain is drawn from a study of blood T cell repertoires in COVID-19. As for the study in general: PBMCs, B-cell-depleted T cells, or T cells provided the cDNA or gDNA that made up the material.

V shed 5 bases and J shed 2 bases, with 6 bases lying between them. Germline CDR1 is DFQATT and CDR2 is SNEGSKA (reference sequence). This CDR3 region has 11 residues. Original data processing: Amplification of reference gene primers was used by the study to estimate nucleated cell counts. TCRdb's table, derived via immunoSEQ multiplex PCR, lists solely in-frame clones and lacks some. V and J calls and clone size are those listed in that table; D and trimming were worked out from the DNA. The data show approximately 190,000 clones, with 70% to 90% seen just once and around 23% held by the top ten. Participants, 18 to 89 years old, spanned 25 or so US areas.

The clonotype was recovered from a woman aged 40-49 years in a cohort exposed to, infected with or recovered from COVID-19 (not recorded which). The sequenced material came from PBMCs or T cells enriched from blood (not recorded which). This chain links TRBV20-1 with TRBJ1-1; no clear D. CDR3 DNA: TGCAGTGCTCAAACTAACACTGAAGCTTTCTTT. Translating gives CSAQTNTEAFF.